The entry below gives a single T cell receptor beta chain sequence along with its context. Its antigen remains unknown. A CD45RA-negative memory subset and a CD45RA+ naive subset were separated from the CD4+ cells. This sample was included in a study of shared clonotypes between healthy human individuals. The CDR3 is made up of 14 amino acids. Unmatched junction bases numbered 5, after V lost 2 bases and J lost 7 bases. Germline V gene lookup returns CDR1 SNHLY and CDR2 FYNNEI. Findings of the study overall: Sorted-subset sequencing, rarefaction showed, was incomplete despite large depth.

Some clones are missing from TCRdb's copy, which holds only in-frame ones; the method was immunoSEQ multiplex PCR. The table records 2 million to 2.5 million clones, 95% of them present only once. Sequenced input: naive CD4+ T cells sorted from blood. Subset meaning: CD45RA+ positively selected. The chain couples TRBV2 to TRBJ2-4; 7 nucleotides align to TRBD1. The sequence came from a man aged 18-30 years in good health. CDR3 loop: CASSELQGMNIQYF. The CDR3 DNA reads TGTGCCAGCAGTGAACTACAGGGGATGAACATTCAGTACTTC.